This is a list of T cell receptor beta chains from one sample in a study of T cell repertoires in cytomegalovirus infection. TCRdb called the reads again in MiXCR, with one record for every CDR3 protein. The data show 750,000 to 900,000 distinct CDR3 sequences, with about 27% seen just once and under 15% held by the top ten. Their antigens are not known. Sequenced material: cultured CD8+ T cells from PBMCs, taken from culture after CMV antigen stimulation. The source of these receptors is a human donor in good health (CMV status not recorded). Some clones in this sample may be carry-over from other donors' samples. Both conserved end residues are part of each CDR3. The D gene is left open where the match is weak. Clone sizes are given selectively: once, few, many, or a class where the clone is expanded.

d_gene: -
v_gene: TRBV6-8
abundance: -
j_gene: TRBJ2-7
CDR3nt: TGTGCCAGCAGCTACTTGAGAGGCGAGCAGTACTTC
CDR3aa: CASSYLRGEQYF

d_gene: -
v_gene: TRBV27
abundance: few
j_gene: TRBJ1-1
CDR3nt: TGTGCCAGCAGCCCACCAGGAGGAGTCGGCACTGAAGCTTTCTTT
CDR3aa: CASSPPGGVGTEAFF

d_gene: TRBD1
v_gene: TRBV6-1
abundance: -
j_gene: TRBJ2-2
CDR3nt: TGTGCCAGCAGTGAGACAGGGGACACCGGGGAGCTGTTTTTT
CDR3aa: CASSETGDTGELFF

d_gene: -
v_gene: TRBV24-1
abundance: -
j_gene: TRBJ1-2
CDR3nt: TGTGCCACCAGTGAGGGCACAGGGTCCGCTAACTATGGCTACACCTTC
CDR3aa: CATSEGTGSANYGYTF

d_gene: TRBD1
v_gene: TRBV12-3/TRBV12-4
abundance: -
j_gene: TRBJ2-5
CDR3nt: TGTGCCAGCAGGAGCGGCAGCCTGGGACAGGCAACCCAAGAGACCCAGTACTTC
CDR3aa: CASRSGSLGQATQETQYF

d_gene: TRBD1
v_gene: TRBV24-1
abundance: -
j_gene: TRBJ2-1
CDR3nt: TGTGCCACCAGTGATCCTCTTGACCCACAGGGGAATGAGCAGTTCTTC
CDR3aa: CATSDPLDPQGNEQFF

d_gene: -
v_gene: TRBV15
abundance: -
j_gene: TRBJ2-3
CDR3nt: TGTGCCACCAGCAGAGATCTCGGGCGCACAGATACGCAGTATTTT
CDR3aa: CATSRDLGRTDTQYF

d_gene: -
v_gene: TRBV25-1
abundance: -
j_gene: TRBJ2-5
CDR3nt: TGTGCCAGCAGTGAGTGGGGGGGCGGTGAGACCCAGTACTTC
CDR3aa: CASSEWGGGETQYF

d_gene: TRBD2
v_gene: TRBV7-9
abundance: -
j_gene: TRBJ2-7
CDR3nt: TGTGCCAGCAGTCCCGGGACTAGCGGGGGCCTAAGCTCCTACGAGCAGTACTTC
CDR3aa: CASSPGTSGGLSSYEQYF

d_gene: -
v_gene: TRBV7-8
abundance: few
j_gene: TRBJ2-5
CDR3nt: TGTGCCAGCAGCTTTAATGGGTTCGGAGAGACCCAGTACTTC
CDR3aa: CASSFNGFGETQYF

d_gene: -
v_gene: TRBV7-4
abundance: -
j_gene: TRBJ1-5
CDR3nt: TGTGCCAGCAGCTTAGGGGGGGGGCCAGTCAATCAGCCCCAGCATTTT
CDR3aa: CASSLGGGPVNQPQHF

d_gene: -
v_gene: TRBV29-1
abundance: few
j_gene: TRBJ1-1
CDR3nt: TGCAGCGTGGCCGGGCCCAACAACCCTGAAGCTTTCTTT
CDR3aa: CSVAGPNNPEAFF

d_gene: -
v_gene: TRBV27
abundance: few
j_gene: TRBJ1-5
CDR3nt: TGTGCCAGCAGCCCAGTCTATAGCAATCAGCCCCAGCATTTT
CDR3aa: CASSPVYSNQPQHF

d_gene: -
v_gene: TRBV5-1
abundance: -
j_gene: TRBJ2-1
CDR3nt: TGCGCCAGCAGCTTGATGCTAGCCCAGCCCGGGGGGCAGTTCTTC
CDR3aa: CASSLMLAQPGGQFF

d_gene: -
v_gene: TRBV4-1
abundance: few
j_gene: TRBJ1-6
CDR3nt: TGCGCCAGCAGCCAGGAGACAGCTATCTATAATTCACCCCTCCACTTT
CDR3aa: CASSQETAIYNSPLHF

d_gene: -
v_gene: TRBV19
abundance: few
j_gene: TRBJ2-1
CDR3nt: TGTGCCAGTAGTGAGGACAACTCCTACAATGAGCAGTTCTTC
CDR3aa: CASSEDNSYNEQFF

d_gene: TRBD1
v_gene: TRBV9
abundance: -
j_gene: TRBJ1-1
CDR3nt: TGTGCCAGCAGCGTAGAAAGGGGGCCAGGGGTGAACACTGAAGCTTTCTTT
CDR3aa: CASSVERGPGVNTEAFF

d_gene: -
v_gene: TRBV12-3/TRBV12-4
abundance: few
j_gene: TRBJ2-7
CDR3nt: TGTGCCAGCACCAGCAGGAGTACGAACGAGCAGTACTTC
CDR3aa: CASTSRSTNEQYF

d_gene: -
v_gene: TRBV27
abundance: many
j_gene: TRBJ1-2
CDR3nt: TGTGCCAGCAGTTTCTTTGGACCACCGATTAACTATGGCTACACCTTC
CDR3aa: CASSFFGPPINYGYTF

d_gene: -
v_gene: TRBV7-2
abundance: -
j_gene: TRBJ2-2
CDR3nt: TGTGCCAGCAGCTTTCTGAGATGGGGGGGCGACGTACGCACCGGGGAGCTGTTTTTT
CDR3aa: CASSFLRWGGDVRTGELFF

d_gene: -
v_gene: TRBV28
abundance: -
j_gene: TRBJ1-2
CDR3nt: TGTGCCAGCAGTTTATCGGGTACTCAGCTTATTTATGGCTACACCTTC
CDR3aa: CASSLSGTQLIYGYTF

d_gene: -
v_gene: TRBV4-1
abundance: -
j_gene: TRBJ1-5
CDR3nt: TGCGCCAGCAGCCAAGCAATGGGAGATAGCAATCAGCCCCAGCATTTT
CDR3aa: CASSQAMGDSNQPQHF